This record covers a single TCR beta chain. These donors counted as nominally healthy when sampled, but unrecorded immune exposures were likely. Amplification used 60 Vbeta primers and 13 Jbeta primers. Clones were sequenced by immunoSEQ multiplex PCR, and TCRdb holds only the in-frame ones, with some missing. The sample carries fewer than 200,000 clones, about 71% recorded once. The entry originates in a study of cytomegalovirus exposure and HLA in healthy donors. V lost 5 bases to trimming and J lost 5 bases; unmatched junction nucleotides: 6. Looked up from germline, CDR1 is MDHEN and CDR2 is SYDVKM. The CDR3 is made up of 15 amino acids.

V gene TRBV28 combines with J gene TRBJ2-2; 9 positions agree with TRBD2. What was sequenced was PBMCs. The TCR was taken from a woman aged 30 to 39 in good health and CMV-seronegative. CDR3: CASSPRREGTGELFF. CDR3 nucleotide sequence: TGTGCCAGCAGTCCCCGGCGGGAGGGAACCGGGGAGCTGTTTTTT. The whole variable domain, remainder taken from reference TRBV28 and TRBJ2-2, is DVKVTQSSRYLVKRTGEKVFLECVQDMDHENMFWYRQDPGLGLRLIYFSYDVKMKEKGDIPEGYSVSREKKERFSLILESASTNQTSMYLCASSPRREGTGELFFGEGSRLTVL.